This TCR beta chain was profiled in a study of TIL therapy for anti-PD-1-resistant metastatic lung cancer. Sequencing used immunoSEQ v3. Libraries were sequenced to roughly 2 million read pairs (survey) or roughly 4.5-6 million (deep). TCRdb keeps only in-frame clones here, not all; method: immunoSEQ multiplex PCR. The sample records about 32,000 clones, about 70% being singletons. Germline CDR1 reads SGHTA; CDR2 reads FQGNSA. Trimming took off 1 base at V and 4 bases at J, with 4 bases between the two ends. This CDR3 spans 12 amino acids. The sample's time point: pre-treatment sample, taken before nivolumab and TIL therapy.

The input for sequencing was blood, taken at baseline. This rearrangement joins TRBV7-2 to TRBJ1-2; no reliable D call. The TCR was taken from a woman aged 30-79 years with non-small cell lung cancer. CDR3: CASSLGGYGYTF. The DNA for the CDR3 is TGTGCCAGCAGCTTAGGGGGCTATGGCTACACCTTC.